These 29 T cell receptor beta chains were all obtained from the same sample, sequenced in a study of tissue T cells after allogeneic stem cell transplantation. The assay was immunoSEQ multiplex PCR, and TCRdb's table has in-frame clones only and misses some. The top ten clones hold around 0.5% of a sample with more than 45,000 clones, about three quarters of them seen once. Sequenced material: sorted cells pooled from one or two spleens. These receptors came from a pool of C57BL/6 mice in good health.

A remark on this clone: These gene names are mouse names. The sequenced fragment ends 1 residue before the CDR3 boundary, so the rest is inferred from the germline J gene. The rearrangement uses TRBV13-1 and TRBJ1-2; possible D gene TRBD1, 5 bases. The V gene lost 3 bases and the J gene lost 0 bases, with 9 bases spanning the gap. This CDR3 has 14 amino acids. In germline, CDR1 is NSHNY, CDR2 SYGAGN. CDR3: CASSVDTANSDYTF. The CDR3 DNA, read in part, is TGTGCCAGCAGTGTGGACACTGCAAACTCCGACTACACC.

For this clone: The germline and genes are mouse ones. The CDR3 bases that were read are TGTGCCAGCGGGATGGGGGGCAGTGCAGAAACGCTGTAT. It translates to CASGMGGSAETLY. In full, the CDR3 is CASGMGGSAETLYF. The chain employs TRBV13-2 and TRBJ2-3; D may be TRBD2 (7 bases). The read ends 1 residue before the CDR3 terminus; that terminus is restored from the germline J gene. Deletions cut 5 bases from V and 0 bases from J, with 10 bases between. This CDR3 spans 14 amino acids. Germline CDR1 reads NNHNN; CDR2 reads SYGAGS (reference sequence).

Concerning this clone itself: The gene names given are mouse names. Incomplete CDR3 DNA: TGTGCCAGCAGTGATAGGCTGGGAAGTGCAGAAACGCTGTAT. It translates to CASSDRLGSAETLY. The entire CDR3 reads CASSDRLGSAETLYF. The chain employs TRBV13-3 and TRBJ2-3, with D perhaps TRBD2 (5 bases). The sequenced fragment ends 1 residue before the CDR3 boundary, so the rest is inferred from the germline J gene. This CDR3 has 15 residues. Germline CDR1 is NNHDY and CDR2 is SYVADS. The germline V and J ends were trimmed by 1 base and 0 bases, with 9 bases remaining between them.

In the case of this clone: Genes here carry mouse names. Partial CDR3 DNA: TGTGCCAGCAGTGAGGGGTCCTCCGACTACACC. Translating it yields CASSEGSSDYT. The CDR3 in full is CASSEGSSDYTF. The chain employs TRBV26 and TRBJ1-2; possible D gene TRBD1, 5 bases. The CDR3 is cut off 1 residue early in the read; its end comes from the germline J gene. CDR1 and CDR2 from the germline V gene are KGHPV and FQNQEV (reference sequence). V was pared by 5 bases and J by 4 bases, with 8 bases between. The CDR3 length is 12 residues.

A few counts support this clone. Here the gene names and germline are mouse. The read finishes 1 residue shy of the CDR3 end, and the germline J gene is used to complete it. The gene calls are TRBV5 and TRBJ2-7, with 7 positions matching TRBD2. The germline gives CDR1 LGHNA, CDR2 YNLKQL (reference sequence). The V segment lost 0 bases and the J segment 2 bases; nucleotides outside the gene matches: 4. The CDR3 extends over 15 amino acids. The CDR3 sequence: CASSQDTGGAYEQYF. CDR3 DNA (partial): TGTGCCAGCAGCCAAGATACGGGGGGGGCCTATGAACAGTAC.

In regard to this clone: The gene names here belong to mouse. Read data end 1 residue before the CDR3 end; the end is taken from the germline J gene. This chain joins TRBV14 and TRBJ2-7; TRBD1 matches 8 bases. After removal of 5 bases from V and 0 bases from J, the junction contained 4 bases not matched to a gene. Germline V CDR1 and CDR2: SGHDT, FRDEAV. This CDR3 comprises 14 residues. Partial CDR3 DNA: TGTGCCAGCAGCACCGGGACAGGCTCCTATGAACAGTAC. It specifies CASSTGTGSYEQY. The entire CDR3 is CASSTGTGSYEQYF. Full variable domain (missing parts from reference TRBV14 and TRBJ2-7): EAGVTQSPRYAVLQEGQAVSFWCDPISGHDTLYWYQQPRDQGPQLLVYFRDEAVIDNSQLPSDRFSAVRPKGTNSTLKIQSAKQGDTATYLCASSTGTGSYEQYFGPGTRLTVL.

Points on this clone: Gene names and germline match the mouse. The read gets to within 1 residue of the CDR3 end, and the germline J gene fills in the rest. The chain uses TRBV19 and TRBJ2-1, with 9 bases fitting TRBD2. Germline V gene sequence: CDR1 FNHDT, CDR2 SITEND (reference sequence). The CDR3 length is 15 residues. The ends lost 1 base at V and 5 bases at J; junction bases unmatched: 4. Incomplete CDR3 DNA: TGTGCCAGCAGTATAAACTGGGGGGCGCATGCTGAGCAGTTC. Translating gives CASSINWGAHAEQF. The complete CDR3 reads CASSINWGAHAEQFF.

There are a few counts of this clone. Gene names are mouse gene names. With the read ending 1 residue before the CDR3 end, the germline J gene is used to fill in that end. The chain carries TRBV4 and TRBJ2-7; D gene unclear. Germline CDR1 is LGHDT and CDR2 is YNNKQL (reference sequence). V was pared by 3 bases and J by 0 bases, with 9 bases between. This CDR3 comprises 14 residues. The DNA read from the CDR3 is TGTGCCAGCAGCTACGCAGGTAGCTCCTATGAACAGTAC. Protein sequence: CASSYAGSSYEQY. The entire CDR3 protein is CASSYAGSSYEQYF.

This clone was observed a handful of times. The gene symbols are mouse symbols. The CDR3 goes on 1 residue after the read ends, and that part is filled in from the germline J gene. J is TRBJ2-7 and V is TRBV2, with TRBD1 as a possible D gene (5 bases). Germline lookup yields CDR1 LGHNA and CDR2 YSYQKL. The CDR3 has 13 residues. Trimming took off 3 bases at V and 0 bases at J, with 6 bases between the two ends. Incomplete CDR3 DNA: TGTGCCAGCAGCCAGGACATCTCCTATGAACAGTAC. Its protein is CASSQDISYEQY. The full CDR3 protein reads CASSQDISYEQYF.

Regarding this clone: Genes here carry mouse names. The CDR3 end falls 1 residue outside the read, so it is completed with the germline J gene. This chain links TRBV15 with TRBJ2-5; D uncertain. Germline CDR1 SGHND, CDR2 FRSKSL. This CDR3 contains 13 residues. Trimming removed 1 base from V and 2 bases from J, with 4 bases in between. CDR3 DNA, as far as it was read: TGTGCCAGCAGTTTAGGCCTCCAAGACACCCAGTAC. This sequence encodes CASSLGLQDTQY. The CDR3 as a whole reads CASSLGLQDTQYF. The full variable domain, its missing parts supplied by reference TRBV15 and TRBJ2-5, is DAGVTQTPRHEVAEKGQTIILKCEPVSGHNDLFWYRQTKIQGLELLSYFRSKSLMEDGGAFKDRFKAEMLNSSFSTLKIQPTEPKDSAVYLCASSLGLQDTQYFGPGTRLLVL.

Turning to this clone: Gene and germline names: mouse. CDR3 bases read: TGTGCCTGGAGTCTGGGGGGGCAGGCTGAGCAGTTC. This sequence encodes CAWSLGGQAEQF. The entire CDR3 reads CAWSLGGQAEQFF. This chain links TRBV31 with TRBJ2-1, with 8 positions matching TRBD2. The read finishes 1 residue shy of the CDR3 end, and the germline J gene is used to complete it. In germline, CDR1 is GKSSPN, CDR2 SITVG. The CDR3 length is 13 residues. After removal of 0 bases from V and 7 bases from J, the junction contained 2 bases not matched to a gene.

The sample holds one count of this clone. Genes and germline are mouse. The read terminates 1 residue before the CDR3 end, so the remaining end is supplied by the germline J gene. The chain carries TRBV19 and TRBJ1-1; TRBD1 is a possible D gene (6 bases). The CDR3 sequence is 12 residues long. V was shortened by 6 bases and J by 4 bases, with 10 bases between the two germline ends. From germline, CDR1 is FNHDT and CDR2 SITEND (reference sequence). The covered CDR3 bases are TGTGCCAGCACCACAGGGACCACAGAAGTCTTC. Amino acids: CASTTGTTEVF. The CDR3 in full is CASTTGTTEVFF. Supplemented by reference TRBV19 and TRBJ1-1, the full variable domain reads GGIITQTPKFLIGQEGQKLTLKCQQNFNHDTMYWYRQDSGKGLRLIYYSITENDLQKGDLSEGYDASREKKSSFSLTVTSAQKNEMAVFLCASTTGTTEVFFGKGTRLTVV.

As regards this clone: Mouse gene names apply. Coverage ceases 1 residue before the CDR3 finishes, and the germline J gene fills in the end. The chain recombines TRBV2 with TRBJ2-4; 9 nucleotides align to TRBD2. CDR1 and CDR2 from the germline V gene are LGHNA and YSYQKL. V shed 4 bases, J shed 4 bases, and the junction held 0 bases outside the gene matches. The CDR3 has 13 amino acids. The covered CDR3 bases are TGTGCCAGCAGCCGACTGGGGGAAAACACCTTGTAC. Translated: CASSRLGENTLY. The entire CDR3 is CASSRLGENTLYF.

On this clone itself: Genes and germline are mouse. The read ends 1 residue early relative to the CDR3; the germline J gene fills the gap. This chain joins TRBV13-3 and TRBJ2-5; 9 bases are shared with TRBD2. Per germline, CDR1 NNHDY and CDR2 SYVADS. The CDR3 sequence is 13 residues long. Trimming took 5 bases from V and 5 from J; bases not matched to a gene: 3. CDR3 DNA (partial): TGTGCCAGCAGATCTGGGGGGGGAGACACCCAGTAC. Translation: CASRSGGGDTQY. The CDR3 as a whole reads CASRSGGGDTQYF.

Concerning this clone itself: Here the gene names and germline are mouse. The sequenced CDR3 bases are TGTGCAAGCAGCTTGGGACAACAAAACACCTTGTAC. Translated, it gives CASSLGQQNTLY. The full CDR3 protein reads CASSLGQQNTLYF. The chain employs TRBV16 and TRBJ2-4, with D tentatively TRBD1 (6 bases). The CDR3 is cut off 1 residue early in the read; its end comes from the germline J gene. Germline CDR1 reads SGHSA; CDR2 reads FRNQAP. Trimming took 3 bases from V and 3 from J, leaving 7 bases between them. This CDR3 contains 13 residues.

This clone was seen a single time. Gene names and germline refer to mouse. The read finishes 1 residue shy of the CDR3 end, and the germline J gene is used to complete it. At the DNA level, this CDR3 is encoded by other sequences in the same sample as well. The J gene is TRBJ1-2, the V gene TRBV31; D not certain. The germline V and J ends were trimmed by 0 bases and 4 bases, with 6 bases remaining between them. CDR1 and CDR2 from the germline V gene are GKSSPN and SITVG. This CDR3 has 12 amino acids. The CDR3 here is CAWSLAGSDYTF. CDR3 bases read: TGTGCCTGGAGTCTAGCCGGCTCCGACTACACC.

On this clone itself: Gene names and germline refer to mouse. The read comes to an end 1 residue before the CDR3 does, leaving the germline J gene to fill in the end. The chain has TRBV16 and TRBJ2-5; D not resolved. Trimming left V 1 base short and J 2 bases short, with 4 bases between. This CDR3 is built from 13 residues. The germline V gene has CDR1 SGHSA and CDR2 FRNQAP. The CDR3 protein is CASSLVGQDTQYF. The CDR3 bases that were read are TGTGCAAGCAGCTTAGTGGGCCAAGACACCCAGTAC.

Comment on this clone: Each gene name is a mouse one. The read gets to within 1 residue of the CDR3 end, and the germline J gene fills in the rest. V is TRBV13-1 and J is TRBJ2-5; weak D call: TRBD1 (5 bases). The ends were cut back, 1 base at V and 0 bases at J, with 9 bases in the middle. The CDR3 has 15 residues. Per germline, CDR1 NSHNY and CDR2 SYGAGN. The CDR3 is CASSDRTLNQDTQYF. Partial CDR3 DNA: TGTGCCAGCAGTGATAGGACACTTAACCAAGACACCCAGTAC.

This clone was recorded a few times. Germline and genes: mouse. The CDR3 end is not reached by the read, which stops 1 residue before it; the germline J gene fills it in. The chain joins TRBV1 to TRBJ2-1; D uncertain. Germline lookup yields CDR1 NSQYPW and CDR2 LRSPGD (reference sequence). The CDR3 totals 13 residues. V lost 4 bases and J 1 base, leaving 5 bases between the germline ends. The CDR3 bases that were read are TGCACCTGCAGTGAACAAAACTATGCTGAGCAGTTC. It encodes CTCSEQNYAEQF. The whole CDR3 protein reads CTCSEQNYAEQFF.

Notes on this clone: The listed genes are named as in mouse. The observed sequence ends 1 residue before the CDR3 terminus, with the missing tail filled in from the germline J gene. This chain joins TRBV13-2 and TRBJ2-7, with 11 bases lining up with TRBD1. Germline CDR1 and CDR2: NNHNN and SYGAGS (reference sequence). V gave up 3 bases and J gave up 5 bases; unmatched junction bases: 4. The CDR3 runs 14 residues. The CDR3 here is CASGVRDRGNEQYF. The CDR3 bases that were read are TGTGCCAGCGGTGTCCGGGACAGGGGGAATGAACAGTAC.

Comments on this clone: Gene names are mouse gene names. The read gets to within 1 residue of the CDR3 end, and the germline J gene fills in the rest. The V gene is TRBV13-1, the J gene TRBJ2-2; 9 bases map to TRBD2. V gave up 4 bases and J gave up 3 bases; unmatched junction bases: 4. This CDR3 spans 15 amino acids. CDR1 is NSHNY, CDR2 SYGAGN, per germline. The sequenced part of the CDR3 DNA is TGTGCCAGCAGTCCCTGGGGGGGGGACACCGGGCAGCTCTAC. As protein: CASSPWGGDTGQLY. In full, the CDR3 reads CASSPWGGDTGQLYF.

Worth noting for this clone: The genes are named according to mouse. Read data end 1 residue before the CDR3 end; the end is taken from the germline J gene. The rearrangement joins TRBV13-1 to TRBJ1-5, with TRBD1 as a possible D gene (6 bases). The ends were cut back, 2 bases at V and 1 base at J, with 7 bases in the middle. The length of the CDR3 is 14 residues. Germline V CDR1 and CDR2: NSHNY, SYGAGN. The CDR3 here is CASSEGGNNQAPLF. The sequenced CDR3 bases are TGTGCCAGCAGTGAAGGGGGGAACAACCAGGCTCCGCTT.

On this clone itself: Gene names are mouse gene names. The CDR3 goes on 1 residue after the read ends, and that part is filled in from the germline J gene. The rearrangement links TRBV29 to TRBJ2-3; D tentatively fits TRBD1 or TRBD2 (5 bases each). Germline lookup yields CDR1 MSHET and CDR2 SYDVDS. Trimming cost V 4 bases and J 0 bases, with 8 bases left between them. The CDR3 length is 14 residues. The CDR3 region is CASSWGSSAETLYF. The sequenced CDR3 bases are TGTGCTAGCAGTTGGGGGTCTAGTGCAGAAACGCTGTAT.

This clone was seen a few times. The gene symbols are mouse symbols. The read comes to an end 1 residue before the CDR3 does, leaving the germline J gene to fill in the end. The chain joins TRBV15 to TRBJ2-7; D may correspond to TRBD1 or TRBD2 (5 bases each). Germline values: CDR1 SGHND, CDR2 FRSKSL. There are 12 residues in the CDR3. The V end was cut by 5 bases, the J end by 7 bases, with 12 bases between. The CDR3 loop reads CASSKGGTEQYF. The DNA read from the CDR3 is TGTGCCAGCAGTAAAGGAGGGACGGAACAGTAC. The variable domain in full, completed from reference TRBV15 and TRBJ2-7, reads DAGVTQTPRHEVAEKGQTIILKCEPVSGHNDLFWYRQTKIQGLELLSYFRSKSLMEDGGAFKDRFKAEMLNSSFSTLKIQPTEPKDSAVYLCASSKGGTEQYFGPGTRLTVL.

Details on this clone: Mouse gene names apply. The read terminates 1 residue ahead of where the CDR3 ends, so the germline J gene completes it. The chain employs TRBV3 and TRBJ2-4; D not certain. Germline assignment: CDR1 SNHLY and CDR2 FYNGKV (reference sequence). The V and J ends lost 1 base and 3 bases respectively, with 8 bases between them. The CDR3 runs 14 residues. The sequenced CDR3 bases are TGTGCCAGCAGCTTAGTGGGTAGACAAAACACCTTGTAC. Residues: CASSLVGRQNTLY. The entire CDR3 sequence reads CASSLVGRQNTLYF.

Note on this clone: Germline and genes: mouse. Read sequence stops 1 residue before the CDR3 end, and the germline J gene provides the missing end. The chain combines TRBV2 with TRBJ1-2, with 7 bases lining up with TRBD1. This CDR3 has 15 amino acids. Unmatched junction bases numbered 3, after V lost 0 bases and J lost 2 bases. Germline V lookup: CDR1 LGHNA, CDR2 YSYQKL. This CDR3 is CASSQDVQGNSDYTF. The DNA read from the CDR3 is TGTGCCAGCAGCCAAGATGTACAGGGGAACTCCGACTACACC.

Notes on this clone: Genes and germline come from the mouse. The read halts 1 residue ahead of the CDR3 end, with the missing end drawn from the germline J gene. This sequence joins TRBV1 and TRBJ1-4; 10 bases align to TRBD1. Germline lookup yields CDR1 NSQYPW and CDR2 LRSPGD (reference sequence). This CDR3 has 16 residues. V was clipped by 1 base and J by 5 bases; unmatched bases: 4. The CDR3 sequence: CTCSAARQGANERLFF. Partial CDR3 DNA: TGCACCTGCAGTGCAGCCCGACAGGGGGCGAACGAAAGATTATTT.

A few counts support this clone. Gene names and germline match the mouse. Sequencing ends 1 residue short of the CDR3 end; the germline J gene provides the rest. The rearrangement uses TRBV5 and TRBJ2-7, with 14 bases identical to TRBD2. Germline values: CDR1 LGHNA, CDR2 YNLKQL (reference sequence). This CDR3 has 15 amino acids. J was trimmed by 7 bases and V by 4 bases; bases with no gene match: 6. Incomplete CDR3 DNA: TGTGCCAGCAGCCCCCGGGACTGGGGGGGCGGAGAACAGTAC. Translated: CASSPRDWGGGEQY. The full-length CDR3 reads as CASSPRDWGGGEQYF.

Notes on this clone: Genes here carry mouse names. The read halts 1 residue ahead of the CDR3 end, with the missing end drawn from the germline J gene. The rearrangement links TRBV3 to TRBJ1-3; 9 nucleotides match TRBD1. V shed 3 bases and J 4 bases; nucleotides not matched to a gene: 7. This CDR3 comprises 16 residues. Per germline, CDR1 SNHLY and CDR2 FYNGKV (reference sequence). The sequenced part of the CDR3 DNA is TGTGCCAGCAGCTTCCCGGGACAGGGAGGAGGAAATACGCTCTAT. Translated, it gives CASSFPGQGGGNTLY. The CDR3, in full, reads CASSFPGQGGGNTLYF.